Listed here are 14 T cell receptor beta chains from one sample, sequenced in a study of OX40 agonist ivuxolimab in advanced cancers. The method was immunoSEQ multiplex PCR; TCRdb's version includes in-frame clones alone and lacks a portion of them. Among some 90,000 clones listed, roughly nine tenths were seen once. Sequencing was performed on CD4+ or CD8+ T cells sorted from blood, taken in a trial of the OX40 agonist ivuxolimab. The receptors were sampled from an adult with an advanced solid tumor such as melanoma, head and neck, liver or kidney cancer.

This chain uses TRBV6-5 with TRBJ2-7, with D perhaps assigned TRBD1 or TRBD2 (5 bases each). The CDR3 is 14 residues long. Deletions cut 0 bases from V and 0 bases from J, with 6 bases between. Germline-derived CDR1 and CDR2 are MNHEY and SVGAGI. The CDR3 DNA follows: TGTGCCAGCAGTTACTCGAGGGGCTCCTACGAGCAGTACTTC. Translated: CASSYSRGSYEQYF.

This clone was observed a handful of times. The V gene is TRBV7-3, the J gene TRBJ2-7, with a possible D match to TRBD2 (5 bases). The CDR3 contains 14 residues. V was trimmed by 0 bases and J by 5 bases, leaving 11 bases between them. Germline V gives CDR1 SGHTA, CDR2 FQGTGA. The CDR3 DNA reads as TGTGCCAGCAGCTTAACGAGTGGACTCGACGAGCAGTACTTC. Its protein product is CASSLTSGLDEQYF. The full variable domain, completed using reference TRBV7-3 and TRBJ2-7, is GAGVSQTPSNKVTEKGKYVELRCDPISGHTALYWYRQSLGQGPEFLIYFQGTGAADDSGLPNDRFFAVRPEGSVSTLKIQRTERGDSAVYLCASSLTSGLDEQYFGPGTRLTVT.

The chain links TRBV28 to TRBJ2-3; perhaps D is TRBD1 or TRBD2 (6 bases each). This CDR3 region has 13 residues. The germline gives CDR1 MDHEN, CDR2 SYDVKM. V gave up 7 bases and J gave up 4 bases, with 12 bases separating them. DNA of the CDR3: TGTGCCAGCACCCGGAGGGGGGCAGATACGCAGTATTTT. Amino acids: CASTRRGADTQYF.

The sample holds one count of this clone. J is TRBJ2-1 and V is TRBV30; no clear D gene. The CDR3 covers 13 residues. V was pared by 2 bases and J by 4 bases, with 9 bases between. CDR1 and CDR2 from the germline V gene are GTSNPN and SVGIG (reference sequence). CDR3 bases: TGTGCCTGGAGTTGGGGTGGTTACAATGAGCAGTTCTTC. This codes for CAWSWGGYNEQFF.

The chain recombines TRBV19 with TRBJ1-2, with D possibly matching TRBD1 (5 bases). Trimming pared 5 bases from V and 8 bases from J, leaving 21 bases between. Germline V gene sequence: CDR1 LNHDA, CDR2 SQIVND (reference sequence). The CDR3 covers 15 residues. CDR3 amino acids: CASSPSQGSVQGYTF. CDR3 coding DNA: TGTGCCAGTAGTCCGAGCCAGGGAAGCGTGCAAGGCTACACCTTC.

The V gene is TRBV19, the J gene TRBJ2-7; TRBD2 matches at 9 bases. This CDR3 contains 14 residues. Germline V gene lookup returns CDR1 LNHDA and CDR2 SQIVND (reference sequence). V was pared by 5 bases and J by 5 bases, with 7 bases of the junction left unmatched. The CDR3 loop is CASSPQRGDHEQYF. CDR3 DNA sequence: TGTGCCAGTAGTCCCCAGCGGGGGGACCACGAGCAGTACTTC.

The chain couples TRBV19 to TRBJ2-7, with 7 bases identical to TRBD1. CDR3 length: 16 residues. Germline CDR1 and CDR2: LNHDA and SQIVND (reference sequence). The J segment lost 5 bases and the V segment lost 4 bases, leaving 14 bases of the junction unmatched. The CDR3 loop is CASSNIGDSAGDEQYF. Written as DNA, the CDR3 is TGTGCCAGTAGTAATATAGGGGACAGCGCTGGGGACGAGCAGTACTTC.

For the CDR3, the DNA is TGTGCCAGCTCCCTAGCGGGCACAGATACGCAGTATTTT. Its protein is CASSLAGTDTQYF. The chain is built from TRBV5-8 and TRBJ2-3; 7 bases fit TRBD2. Germline V gives CDR1 SGHTS, CDR2 YDEGEE. This CDR3 has 13 amino acids. V trimming: 7 bases; J trimming: 1 base; junction bases outside the gene matches: 3.

This chain joins TRBV19 and TRBJ1-2; D remains unclear. The CDR3 extends over 11 amino acids. Germline V gene sequence: CDR1 LNHDA, CDR2 SQIVND (reference sequence). The V and J ends lost 8 bases and 1 base respectively, with 5 bases between them. CDR3 sequence: CASLDNYGYTF. The CDR3 DNA reads as TGTGCCAGTCTAGATAACTATGGCTACACCTTC.

The rearrangement links TRBV9 to TRBJ1-3; D gene uncertain. Trimming stripped 0 bases from V and 0 bases from J, with 7 bases between. Germline V CDR1 and CDR2: SGDLS, YYNGEE. The CDR3 covers 15 residues. In DNA form, the CDR3 reads TGTGCCAGCAGCGTAGGCGGTACCTCTGGAAACACCATATATTTT. The encoded protein is CASSVGGTSGNTIYF.

The CDR3 is CASSSGTSGGQETQYF. The CDR3, as DNA: TGTGCCAGCAGCTCGGGGACTAGCGGGGGACAAGAGACCCAGTACTTC. The V gene is TRBV7-6, the J gene TRBJ2-5, with 14 bases that match TRBD2. Germline CDR1 SGHVS, CDR2 FNYEAQ. CDR3 length: 16 amino acids. The junction had 3 bases not matched to a gene; V was cut back by 4 bases and J by 2 bases.

This clone was picked up one time. This chain joins TRBV11-3 and TRBJ2-6; TRBD1 matches at 11 bases. CDR3 size: 20 residues. V shed 5 bases and J 1 base; nucleotides not matched to a gene: 13. Germline values: CDR1 SGHNT, CDR2 YENEEA. The CDR3 DNA is TGTGCCAGCAGCCCCGGGACAGGGGGTGTAGGAGGATCTGGGGCCAACGTCCTGACTTTC. Translation: CASSPGTGGVGGSGANVLTF.

The V and J genes are TRBV6-5 and TRBJ2-7, with 8 bases fitting TRBD2. The ends lost 8 bases at V and 5 bases at J; junction bases unmatched: 14. Looked up from germline, CDR1 is MNHEY and CDR2 is SVGAGI. The CDR3 consists of 15 residues. The CDR3 is CASGKFLAGPDEQYF. CDR3 DNA: TGTGCCAGCGGAAAATTTCTAGCGGGCCCTGACGAGCAGTACTTC.

The chain combines TRBV9 with TRBJ2-1; 9 bases agree with TRBD1. This CDR3 contains 15 residues. Per the germline V gene, CDR1 is SGDLS and CDR2 is YYNGEE. The V gene end was trimmed by 5 bases and the J gene end by 0 bases; junction bases not matched to a gene: 3. As DNA, the CDR3 is TGTGCCAGCAGTGGACAGGGGAGCTCCTACAATGAGCAGTTCTTC. Amino acid sequence: CASSGQGSSYNEQFF.